Shown below are 30 T cell receptor beta chains from a single sample sequenced in a study of shared clonotypes between healthy human individuals. Data came from immunoSEQ multiplex PCR; TCRdb stores just in-frame clones and leaves some out. The sample records about 2 million clones, 90% to 95% being singletons. Sequencing was done on a sample of naive CD4+ T cells sorted from blood. Subset here: CD45RA+ positively selected. These receptor sequences come from a man younger than 35 in good health.

Remarks on this clone: The germline gene is not matched at one end of the junction; a read error may be the cause. The rearrangement uses TRBV7-7 and TRBJ2-2; 10 bases fit TRBD1. Germline CDR1 and CDR2: SSHAT and FNYEAQ (reference sequence). The CDR3 is 16 residues long. The CDR3 coding sequence is TGTGCTAGCAGCCCGCAGGACAGGGGGACCACCGGGGAGCTGTTTTTT. Amino acid sequence: CASSPQDRGTTGELFF.

This clone is a singleton in its sample. The chain has TRBV11-1 and TRBJ2-3; 9 positions agree with TRBD2. With 2 bases clipped from V and 6 bases from J, the junction kept 6 bases outside the gene matches. The CDR3 covers 15 residues. Germline V gene lookup returns CDR1 SGHAT and CDR2 FQDESV (reference sequence). The CDR3 loop reads CASSLRRGGRDTQYF. CDR3 bases: TGTGCCAGCAGCTTAAGGCGGGGGGGCCGCGATACGCAGTATTTT.

The chain is built from TRBV7-2 and TRBJ2-7, with 8 bases fitting TRBD2. J gave up 5 bases and V 5 bases, and 11 bases lay outside the gene matches. The CDR3 is made up of 15 amino acids. CDR1 is SGHTA and CDR2 is FQGNSA in the germline V gene. CDR3 DNA sequence: TGTGCCAGCAGCCCTACAGCGGGAGTCGCCGACGAGCAGTACTTC. Protein sequence: CASSPTAGVADEQYF.

The chain employs TRBV11-2 and TRBJ1-2, with TRBD1 identical over 8 bases. CDR1 SGHAT and CDR2 FQNNGV come from the germline V gene. After removal of 5 bases from V and 6 bases from J, the junction contained 5 bases not matched to a gene. The CDR3 has 13 residues. As DNA, the CDR3 is TGTGCCAGCAGCCCTCAGGGGGCGGATGGCTACACCTTC. The encoded protein is CASSPQGADGYTF. Filled out from reference TRBV11-2 and TRBJ1-2, the complete variable domain reads EAGVAQSPRYKIIEKRQSVAFWCNPISGHATLYWYQQILGQGPKLLIQFQNNGVVDDSQLPKDRFSAERLKGVDSTLKIQPAKLEDSAVYLCASSPQGADGYTFGSGTRLTVV.

The chain combines TRBV9 with TRBJ2-3; TRBD2 matches at 14 bases. J was trimmed by 3 bases and V by 4 bases; bases with no gene match: 7. The CDR3 loop spans 17 amino acids. Germline V gives CDR1 SGDLS, CDR2 YYNGEE. In DNA, the CDR3 is TGTGCCAGCAGCATGACTAGCGGGAGGGCCCGTACAGATACGCAGTATTTT. Translation gives CASSMTSGRARTDTQYF.

This chain joins TRBV30 and TRBJ2-5, with 10 bases identical to TRBD1. Germline-derived CDR1 and CDR2 are GTSNPN and SVGIG (reference sequence). V lost 5 bases to trimming and J lost 5 bases; unmatched junction nucleotides: 5. This CDR3 is built from 13 residues. The CDR3 bases are TGTGCCTGGGACAGGGGGCCGTGGGAGACCCAGTACTTC. This sequence encodes CAWDRGPWETQYF.

The rearrangement uses TRBV4-3 and TRBJ2-1, with TRBD2 matching 10 bases. This CDR3 is 17 amino acids long. Germline V CDR1 and CDR2: LGHNA, YSLEER. The ends lost 0 bases at V and 2 bases at J; junction bases unmatched: 4. CDR3 amino acids: CASSQETSGRAYNEQFF. CDR3 sequence (DNA): TGCGCCAGCAGCCAAGAAACAAGCGGGAGGGCCTACAATGAGCAGTTCTTC.

This chain links TRBV7-2 with TRBJ2-7, with 9 bases fitting TRBD1. The length of the CDR3 is 15 residues. With 5 bases clipped from V and 6 bases from J, the junction kept 11 bases outside the gene matches. Germline loops: CDR1 SGHTA, CDR2 FQGNSA. The CDR3 reads CASSIPGQGNTEQYF. CDR3 DNA sequence: TGTGCCAGCAGCATTCCGGGACAGGGTAACACCGAGCAGTACTTC.

The V call is TRBV27, the J call TRBJ2-7, with 7 positions matching TRBD2. Germline V gives CDR1 MNHEY, CDR2 SMNVEV (reference sequence). This CDR3 comprises 15 residues. J gave up 6 bases and V 8 bases, and 16 bases lay outside the gene matches. The DNA of the CDR3 is TGTGCCAGCCTTTTAACGGGGGGAGACGGAGGCGAGCAGTACTTC. Its protein is CASLLTGGDGGEQYF.

CDR3 region: CASSFSHSTDTQYF. Here the CDR3 DNA reads TGTGCCAGCAGCTTTAGCCACAGCACAGATACGCAGTATTTT. This chain connects TRBV9 to TRBJ2-3; no firm D call. In germline, CDR1 is SGDLS, CDR2 YYNGEE. The V and J ends lost 4 bases and 0 bases respectively, with 9 bases between them. The CDR3 is 14 amino acids.

The chain uses TRBV5-1 and TRBJ2-1; possible D gene TRBD2, 6 bases. The length of the CDR3 is 15 residues. Trimming took off 4 bases at V and 6 bases at J, with 17 bases between the two ends. From germline, CDR1 is SGHRS and CDR2 YFSETQ. CDR3 coding DNA: TGCGCCAGCAGCCTCGGACTCCCGGGAGTCAATGAGCAGTTCTTC. Its translation: CASSLGLPGVNEQFF. The complete variable domain, with remaining parts taken from reference TRBV5-1 and TRBJ2-1, reads KAGVTQTPRYLIKTRGQQVTLSCSPISGHRSVSWYQQTPGQGLQFLFEYFSETQRNKGNFPGRFSGRQFSNSRSEMNVSTLELGDSALYLCASSLGLPGVNEQFFGPGTRLTVL.

V and J are TRBV30 and TRBJ2-5, with D perhaps TRBD1 (6 bases). This CDR3 is 13 amino acids long. The V end was cut by 5 bases, the J end by 6 bases, with 16 bases between. In germline, CDR1 is GTSNPN, CDR2 SVGIG (reference sequence). This CDR3 reads CAWGSQQGKTQYF. The CDR3 region has the DNA TGTGCCTGGGGCTCCCAACAGGGAAAGACCCAGTACTTC.

The J gene is TRBJ1-1, the V gene TRBV11-2; D may be TRBD1 (5 bases). Between the trimmed V and J ends, which lost 6 bases and 1 base, there was a span of 9 bases. CDR3 size: 13 residues. CDR1 and CDR2 (germline): SGHAT, FQNNGV. CDR3 sequence: CASRSQGNTEAFF. In DNA form, the CDR3 reads TGTGCCAGCAGATCCCAGGGGAACACTGAAGCTTTCTTT.

Notes on this clone: One junction end disagrees with the germline gene, perhaps due to a read error. V is TRBV30 and J is TRBJ1-4; D unclear. CDR1 GTSNPN and CDR2 SVGIG come from the germline V gene (reference sequence). The CDR3 runs to 14 residues. CDR3 nucleotide sequence: TGTGCCTGGAGTCGATCGGTACTTAATGGAAAACTGTTTTTT. This translates into CAWSRSVLNGKLFF.

On this clone itself: Other nucleotide sequences from this sample produce the same CDR3. The CDR3 bases are TGTGCCAGCAGTGATTGGGGGAACACCGGGGAGCTGTTTTTT. Residues: CASSDWGNTGELFF. This chain connects TRBV2 to TRBJ2-2; D is unclear. The CDR3 contains 14 residues. The V end lost 3 bases, the J end lost 1 base, and 6 bases lay between the germline ends. Germline V gene sequence: CDR1 SNHLY, CDR2 FYNNEI.

This clone was picked up one time. This chain joins TRBV29-1 and TRBJ2-1; 8 bases agree with TRBD1. There are 13 residues in the CDR3. V dropped 7 bases and J dropped 9; count of bases not matched to a gene: 11. Looked up from germline, CDR1 is SQVTM and CDR2 is ANQGSEA. The chain's CDR3 is CSASDRGKGEQFF. CDR3 coding DNA: TGCAGCGCCTCTGACAGGGGTAAGGGTGAGCAGTTCTTC.

V usage is TRBV15 and J usage is TRBJ2-7; TRBD1 agrees at 9 bases. CDR1 is LNHNV, CDR2 YYDKDF, per germline (reference sequence). The V gene end was trimmed by 6 bases and the J gene end by 5 bases; junction bases not matched to a gene: 8. The CDR3 spans 14 residues. In DNA, the CDR3 is TGTGCCACCAGTTGGCGACAGGGGGTCCACGAGCAGTACTTC. Translating it yields CATSWRQGVHEQYF.

This clone was counted a single time. The J gene is TRBJ1-4, the V gene TRBV30; the D is unclear. Germline V gene data show CDR1 as GTSNPN and CDR2 as SVGIG (reference sequence). CDR3 length equals 13 residues. V lost 3 bases and J lost 8, with 13 bases in between. The CDR3 loop reads CAWSSAGGEKLFF. DNA for the CDR3: TGTGCCTGGAGCTCCGCTGGTGGGGAAAAACTGTTTTTT.

This clone was seen just once. V is TRBV6-5 and J is TRBJ1-4; D is ambiguous. V was trimmed by 6 bases and J by 8 bases, leaving 16 bases between them. CDR3 length: 14 amino acids. Germline CDR1 reads MNHEY; CDR2 reads SVGAGI. Here the CDR3 DNA reads TGTGCCAGCAGCCTTACAAGGGCAGGCGAAAAACTGTTTTTT. This codes for CASSLTRAGEKLFF.

This clone was observed a handful of times. This sample also contains other DNA sequences that code for the same CDR3. The genes are TRBV6-5 and TRBJ1-2, with D possibly being TRBD1 (5 bases). CDR3 length: 12 amino acids. The germline V gene encodes CDR1 MNHEY and CDR2 SVGAGI. Between the trimmed V and J ends, which lost 6 bases and 2 bases, there was a span of 7 bases. This chain's CDR3 is CASSRANYGYTF. As DNA, the CDR3 is TGTGCCAGCAGCAGGGCGAACTATGGCTACACCTTC.

V and J are TRBV9 and TRBJ1-6; D remains unclear. The CDR3 is made up of 14 amino acids. Germline V gene data show CDR1 as SGDLS and CDR2 as YYNGEE. V lost 3 bases and J 4 bases, leaving 8 bases between the germline ends. CDR3 loop: CASSAHQYNSPLHF. For the CDR3, the DNA is TGTGCCAGCAGCGCCCACCAGTATAATTCACCCCTCCACTTT.

The rearrangement uses TRBV28 and TRBJ1-1, with D unresolved. V was trimmed by 7 bases and J by 5 bases, leaving 20 bases between them. Per the germline V gene, CDR1 is MDHEN and CDR2 is SYDVKM. There are 15 residues in the CDR3. This chain's CDR3 is CASIPSGLGRTEAFF. The CDR3 region has the DNA TGTGCCAGCATCCCAAGCGGGTTGGGGAGGACTGAAGCTTTCTTT.

The chain joins TRBV5-1 to TRBJ1-4; 9 bases align to TRBD1. Germline V CDR1 and CDR2: SGHRS, YFSETQ. The junction had 3 bases not matched to a gene; V was cut back by 4 bases and J by 5 bases. This CDR3 spans 14 amino acids. CDR3 nucleotides: TGCGCCAGCAGCCGGACAGGGGTGAATGAAAAACTGTTTTTT. The encoded protein is CASSRTGVNEKLFF.

This clone was detected only a few times. The junction and the germline gene differ at one end; a read error may be behind it. The chain recombines TRBV7-7 with TRBJ2-2; 14 bases match TRBD2. CDR1 SSHAT and CDR2 FNYEAQ come from the germline V gene (reference sequence). This CDR3 is 17 amino acids long. The CDR3 DNA follows: TGTGCTAGCAGACCTGGGACTAGCGGGAGAAACACCGGGGAGCTGTTTTTT. This encodes CASRPGTSGRNTGELFF.

This chain links TRBV11-2 with TRBJ1-5, with D unclear. The germline gives CDR1 SGHAT, CDR2 FQNNGV. With 0 bases removed from V and 6 bases from J, the gap between germline ends came to 12 bases. The CDR3 loop spans 15 amino acids. The CDR3 nucleotides read TGTGCCAGCAGCTTAGAGGCGGGTTATGGTCAGCCCCAGCATTTT. Its translation: CASSLEAGYGQPQHF. The full variable domain, with the rest looked up from reference TRBV11-2 and TRBJ1-5, is EAGVAQSPRYKIIEKRQSVAFWCNPISGHATLYWYQQILGQGPKLLIQFQNNGVVDDSQLPKDRFSAERLKGVDSTLKIQPAKLEDSAVYLCASSLEAGYGQPQHFGDGTRLSIL.

This clone has just one count. The chain carries TRBV6-5 and TRBJ1-1, with D unresolved. The germline V gene encodes CDR1 MNHEY and CDR2 SVGAGI. The CDR3 contains 13 residues. The ends were cut back, 6 bases at V and 0 bases at J, with 8 bases in the middle. CDR3 protein: CASSGLLNTEAFF. For the CDR3, the DNA is TGTGCCAGCAGCGGACTGCTGAACACTGAAGCTTTCTTT.

The chain joins TRBV28 to TRBJ1-2; D gene uncertain. Trimming stripped 2 bases from V and 1 base from J, with 14 bases between. The length of the CDR3 is 16 residues. Looked up from germline, CDR1 is MDHEN and CDR2 is SYDVKM. The DNA for the CDR3 is TGTGCCAGCAGTTTAACCCCACCGGATTTTAACTATGGCTACACCTTC. It specifies CASSLTPPDFNYGYTF.

This rearrangement joins TRBV4-1 to TRBJ2-3; 12 bases line up with TRBD2. In germline, CDR1 is MGHRA, CDR2 YSYEKL. With 2 bases clipped from V and 2 bases from J, the junction kept 2 bases outside the gene matches. The CDR3 is 16 residues long. The CDR3 reads CASSQPSGRATDTQYF. In nucleotides, the CDR3 is TGCGCCAGCAGCCAACCTAGCGGGAGGGCCACAGATACGCAGTATTTT.

The genes are TRBV28 and TRBJ2-1; D is tentatively TRBD1 or TRBD2 (5 bases each). The CDR3 loop spans 17 amino acids. The V gene's germline CDR1 is MDHEN and CDR2 SYDVKM. Between the trimmed V and J ends, which lost 7 bases and 0 bases, there was a span of 19 bases. The CDR3 region has the DNA TGTGCCAGCACTATTCCAGGGAGTACCCCCTCCTACAATGAGCAGTTCTTC. It yields the protein CASTIPGSTPSYNEQFF.

The chain combines TRBV5-1 with TRBJ1-5; D gene uncertain. Trimming cost V 1 base and J 4 bases, with 15 bases left between them. CDR3 size: 16 residues. Looked up from germline, CDR1 is SGHRS and CDR2 is YFSETQ. DNA for the CDR3: TGCGCCAGCAGCTTGTTCACCCCAGAGTGGAATCAGCCCCAGCATTTT. Translating it yields CASSLFTPEWNQPQHF.